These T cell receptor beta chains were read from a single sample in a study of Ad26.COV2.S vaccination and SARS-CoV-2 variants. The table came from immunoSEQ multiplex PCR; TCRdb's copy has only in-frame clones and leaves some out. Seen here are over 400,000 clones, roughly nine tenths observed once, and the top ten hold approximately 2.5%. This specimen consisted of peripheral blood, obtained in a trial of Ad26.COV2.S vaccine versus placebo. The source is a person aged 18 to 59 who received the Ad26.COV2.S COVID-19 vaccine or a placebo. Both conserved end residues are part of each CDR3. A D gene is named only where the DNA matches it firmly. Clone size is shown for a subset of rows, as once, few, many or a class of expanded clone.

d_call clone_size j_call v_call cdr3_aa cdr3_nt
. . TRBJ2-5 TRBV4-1 CASSQFSTNQETQYF TGCGCCAGCAGCCAGTTCTCTACGAATCAAGAGACCCAGTACTTC
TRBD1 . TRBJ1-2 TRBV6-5 CASSYTGQGFDGYTF TGTGCCAGCAGTTACACCGGACAGGGGTTCGACGGCTACACCTTC
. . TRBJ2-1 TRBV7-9 CASILGSVNREQFF TGTGCCAGTATTCTCGGCTCCGTTAATCGCGAGCAGTTCTTC
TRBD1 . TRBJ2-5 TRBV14 CASSLYTGTGIETQYF TGTGCCAGCAGCCTCTATACCGGGACAGGCATAGAGACCCAGTACTTC
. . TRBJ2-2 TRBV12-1 CASSLDRGLTGELFF TGTGCCAGCAGCCTTGACAGGGGGCTAACCGGGGAGCTGTTTTTT
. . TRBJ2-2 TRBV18 CASSHTQNTGELFF TGTGCCAGCTCCCATACACAGAACACCGGGGAGCTGTTTTTT
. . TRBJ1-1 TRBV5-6 CASSLAAGSTEAFF TGTGCCAGCAGCTTGGCCGCAGGGTCCACTGAAGCTTTCTTT
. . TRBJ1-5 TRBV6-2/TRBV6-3 CASSYGGYYSNQPQHF TGTGCCAGCAGTTACGGGGGGTATTATAGCAATCAGCCCCAGCATTTT
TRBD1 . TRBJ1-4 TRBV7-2 CASSLEGQVNEKLFF TGTGCCAGCAGCTTAGAGGGACAGGTTAATGAAAAACTGTTTTTT
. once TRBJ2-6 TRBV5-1 CASSSQSWAGANVLTF TGCGCCAGCAGCTCCCAAAGTTGGGCTGGGGCCAACGTCCTGACTTTC
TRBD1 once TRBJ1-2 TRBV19 CASSRTGIFGYTF TGTGCCAGTAGCCGGACAGGGATCTTCGGCTACACCTTC
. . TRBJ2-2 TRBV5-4 CASSEAPLGSNTGELFF TGTGCCAGCAGCGAGGCTCCCCTGGGATCGAACACCGGGGAGCTGTTTTTT
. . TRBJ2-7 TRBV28 CASRGGAGNSYEQYF TGTGCCAGCAGGGGGGGGGCAGGAAATTCCTACGAGCAGTACTTC
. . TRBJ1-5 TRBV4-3 CASSQARGQPQHF TGCGCCAGCAGCCAAGCCCGGGGCCAGCCCCAGCATTTT
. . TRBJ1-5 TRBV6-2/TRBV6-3 CASSSPSSGVGNQPQHF TGTGCCAGCAGTTCCCCATCCTCGGGGGTGGGAAATCAGCCCCAGCATTTT
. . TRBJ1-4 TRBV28 CASADLGEKLFF TGTGCCAGCGCGGATTTGGGAGAAAAACTGTTTTTT
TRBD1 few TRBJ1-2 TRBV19 CASSTLGQVGINYGYTF TGTGCCAGTAGTACTCTGGGACAGGTCGGGATTAACTATGGCTACACCTTC
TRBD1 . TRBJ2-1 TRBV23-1 CASSYIFPTGGAGNEQFF TGCGCCAGCAGTTACATATTCCCGACAGGGGGCGCTGGGAATGAGCAGTTCTTC
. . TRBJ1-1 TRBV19 CASRGENTEAFF TGTGCCAGTCGGGGTGAGAACACTGAAGCTTTCTTT
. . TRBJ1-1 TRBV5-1 CASSLGQGMGNTEAFF TGCGCCAGCAGCTTGGGGCAGGGCATGGGCAACACTGAAGCTTTCTTT
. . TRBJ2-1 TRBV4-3 CASSQEPSATYNEQFF TGCGCCAGCAGCCAAGAGCCCAGCGCTACCTACAATGAGCAGTTCTTC
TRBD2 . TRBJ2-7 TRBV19 CASSREGLEQYF TGTGCCAGTAGTCGGGAGGGCCTCGAGCAGTACTTC
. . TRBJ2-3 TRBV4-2 CASSQLGVGGTDTQYF TGTGCCAGCAGCCAACTTGGTGTGGGTGGCACAGATACGCAGTATTTT
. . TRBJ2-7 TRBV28 CASSPGSTYEQYF TGTGCCAGCAGCCCAGGGAGCACCTACGAGCAGTACTTC
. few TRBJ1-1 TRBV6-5 CASSTGIAEAFF TGTGCCAGCAGTACAGGGATCGCTGAAGCTTTCTTT
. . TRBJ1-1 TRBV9 CASSVVGGGTEAFF TGTGCCAGCAGCGTAGTGGGAGGGGGCACTGAAGCTTTCTTT
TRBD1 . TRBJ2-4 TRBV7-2 CASSIPTGIKNIQYF TGTGCCAGCAGCATCCCGACAGGGATTAAAAACATTCAGTACTTC
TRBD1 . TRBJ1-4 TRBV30 CAWATGQGEVGEKLFF TGTGCCTGGGCCACCGGACAGGGGGAAGTTGGTGAAAAACTGTTTTTT
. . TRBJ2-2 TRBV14 CASSRYRASNTGELFF TGTGCCAGCAGCCGCTACAGGGCTTCGAACACCGGGGAGCTGTTTTTT
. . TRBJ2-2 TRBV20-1 CSASGVGWNTGELFF TGCAGTGCTAGTGGGGTGGGGTGGAACACCGGGGAGCTGTTTTTT
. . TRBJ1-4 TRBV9 CASSPQGREATNEKLFF TGTGCCAGCAGCCCCCAGGGCAGGGAGGCAACTAATGAAAAACTGTTTTTT
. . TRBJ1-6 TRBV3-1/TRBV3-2 CASSPLVYNSPLHF TGTGCCAGCAGCCCCTTAGTCTATAATTCACCCCTCCACTTT
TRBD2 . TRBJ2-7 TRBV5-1 CASSLAAGRAYEQYF TGCGCCAGCAGCTTGGCGGCAGGGAGGGCCTACGAGCAGTACTTC
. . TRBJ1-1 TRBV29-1 CSYDADMNTEAFF TGCAGTTACGACGCGGACATGAACACTGAAGCTTTCTTT
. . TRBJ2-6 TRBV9 CASSVGSGANVLTF TGTGCCAGCAGCGTTGGCTCTGGGGCCAACGTCCTGACTTTC